Listed here are 30 T cell receptor beta chains from one sample, sequenced in a study of vaccination and CD4 T cells after COVID-19. The treatment is: approximately 9-day PBMC culture with coronavirus spike peptide pools or control peptides (ViraFEST assay). CD4+ T cells that had been cultured provided DNA sequenced with the Oncomine TCR Beta short-read assay. TCRdb re-derived calls from the PCR reads in MiXCR, one entry per CDR3 protein. The profile shows 9,000 to 15,000 distinct CDR3 sequences, 76% of them singletons. These receptors' targets are unknown. Sequencing used CD4+ T cells from blood, cultured in vitro. The receptors come from a human donor who had recovered from COVID-19.

This rearrangement joins TRBV6-1 to TRBJ2-7; possible D gene TRBD2, 6 bases. The CDR3 contains 15 residues. V shed 6 bases and J shed 3 bases, with 18 bases lying between them. Germline values: CDR1 MNHNS, CDR2 SASEGT. The CDR3 protein is CASSGAEGRDYEQYF. CDR3 nucleotides: TGTGCCAGCAGCGGAGCGGAGGGCCGGGACTACGAGCAGTACTTC.

The rearrangement links TRBV6-2 or TRBV6-3 to TRBJ1-1, with unresolved D. V lost 2 bases to trimming and J lost 12 bases, with 10 bases between them. CDR1 and CDR2 from the germline V gene are MNHEY and SVGEGT. There are 11 residues in the CDR3. CDR3 DNA: TGTGCCAGCAGTTACAGCCAGCAAACTTTCTTT. This codes for CASSYSQQTFF.

In regard to this clonotype: Sequence at one end of the junction differs from germline and may be a read error. The V call is TRBV6-5, the J call TRBJ2-3, with a possible D match to TRBD1 (6 bases). Germline V CDR1 and CDR2: MNHEY, SVGAGI. This CDR3 region has 16 residues. The DNA for the CDR3 is TGTGTCAGCAGTTACGGGACATCACCTAACACAGATACGCAGTATTTT. Translating it yields CVSSYGTSPNTDTQYF.

The V gene is TRBV19, the J gene TRBJ2-7, with 8 bases fitting TRBD1. This CDR3 spans 14 amino acids. CDR1 and CDR2 (germline): LNHDA, SQIVND (reference sequence). V trimming: 5 bases; J trimming: 7 bases; junction bases outside the gene matches: 10. CDR3 in DNA: TGTGCCAGTAGTCCCTGGGACAGGCCTCCTGAGCAGTACTTC. It is translated as CASSPWDRPPEQYF.

The chain carries TRBV7-2 and TRBJ2-7; 11 bases match TRBD1. This CDR3 has 15 residues. Trimming took 5 bases from V and 4 from J; bases not matched to a gene: 7. CDR1 is SGHTA and CDR2 is FQGNSA in the germline V gene. The CDR3 loop reads CASSPRTGGGYEQYF. CDR3 nucleotide sequence: TGTGCCAGCAGCCCAAGGACAGGGGGCGGATACGAGCAGTACTTC.

This clonotype was recorded a few times. This chain uses TRBV5-5 with TRBJ2-5, with TRBD1 as a possible D gene (6 bases). The germline V gene has CDR1 SGHKS and CDR2 YYEKEE (reference sequence). This CDR3 has 15 amino acids. The V gene lost 4 bases and the J gene lost 5 bases, with 18 bases spanning the gap. In DNA, the CDR3 is TGTGCCAGCAGCCCGCCACCACAGGGTCGGGAGACCCAGTACTTC. Translated: CASSPPPQGRETQYF.

The chain is built from TRBV20-1 and TRBJ1-5; perhaps TRBD1 as D (6 bases). CDR3 length: 13 residues. Germline-derived CDR1 and CDR2 are DFQATT and SNEGSKA (reference sequence). Trimming stripped 1 base from V and 7 bases from J, with 11 bases between. In nucleotides, the CDR3 is TGCAGTGCTAGAGGGCGACAGGACCAGCCCCAGCATTTT. This gives the protein CSARGRQDQPQHF.

This chain uses TRBV28 with TRBJ1-1; a possible D gene is TRBD1 (6 bases). Deletions cut 6 bases from V and 3 bases from J, with 17 bases between. This CDR3 has 15 amino acids. Germline V lookup: CDR1 MDHEN, CDR2 SYDVKM. The chain's CDR3 is CASSVGQLLYTEAFF. In DNA, the CDR3 is TGTGCCAGCAGCGTAGGACAGCTCCTTTACACTGAAGCTTTCTTT. Full variable domain (remainder filled in from reference TRBV28 and TRBJ1-1): DVKVTQSSRYLVKRTGEKVFLECVQDMDHENMFWYRQDPGLGLRLIYFSYDVKMKEKGDIPEGYSVSREKKERFSLILESASTNQTSMYLCASSVGQLLYTEAFFGQGTRLTVV.

The rearrangement uses TRBV7-6 and TRBJ2-3; 10 positions match TRBD2. The germline CDR1 and CDR2 sequences are SGHVS and FNYEAQ. After removal of 5 bases from V and 5 bases from J, the junction contained 13 bases not matched to a gene. This CDR3 comprises 17 residues. The CDR3 spells CASSQRQKREGIDTQYF. The CDR3 nucleotides are TGTGCCAGCAGCCAACGACAGAAGCGGGAGGGGATAGATACGCAGTATTTT.

The chain uses TRBV27 and TRBJ2-3, with TRBD2 matching over 11 bases. Trimming removed 4 bases from V and 4 bases from J; junction bases left unmatched: 7. CDR3 length equals 16 residues. CDR1 is MNHEY, CDR2 SMNVEV, per germline (reference sequence). In DNA, the CDR3 is TGTGCCAGCAGTTCGCTAGCGGGAGGCGGCGCAGATACGCAGTATTTT. Translation: CASSSLAGGGADTQYF.

This clonotype occurred a few times. This chain connects TRBV7-3 to TRBJ2-3, with no clear D. CDR1 is SGHTA and CDR2 is FQGTGA in the germline V gene. There are 14 residues in the CDR3. V lost 6 bases, J lost 4 bases, and 14 bases lay in between. The CDR3 DNA sequence: TGTGCCAGCAGTTTTCGGGCCTTCCCAGATACGCAGTATTTT. It specifies CASSFRAFPDTQYF.

The V call is TRBV20-1, the J call TRBJ1-2, with TRBD1 matching 8 bases. Germline V gene lookup returns CDR1 DFQATT and CDR2 SNEGSKA (reference sequence). The ends lost 2 bases at V and 2 bases at J; junction bases unmatched: 4. The CDR3 spans 14 residues. Here the CDR3 DNA reads TGCAGTGCTAGACCCAACAGGGGGAACTATGGCTACACCTTC. Translating it yields CSARPNRGNYGYTF.

This chain connects TRBV7-2 to TRBJ2-1; 8 bases match TRBD1. V was clipped by 5 bases and J by 7 bases; unmatched bases: 10. The CDR3 is 15 amino acids. Germline loops: CDR1 SGHTA, CDR2 FQGNSA. The CDR3 DNA reads TGTGCCAGCAGCGTAACGAGTGGACAGGGTAATGAGCAGTTCTTC. As protein: CASSVTSGQGNEQFF.

The chain joins TRBV7-2 to TRBJ2-7, with D hard to call. V was pared by 3 bases and J by 2 bases, with 11 bases between. Looked up from germline, CDR1 is SGHTA and CDR2 is FQGNSA. There are 14 residues in the CDR3. CDR3 nucleotide sequence: TGTGCCAGCAGCTTGCAACTATCTACCTACGAGCAGTACTTC. Its protein product is CASSLQLSTYEQYF. The variable domain in full, with the rest retrieved from reference TRBV7-2 and TRBJ2-7, is GAGVSQSPSNKVTEKGKDVELRCDPISGHTALYWYRQSLGQGLEFLIYFQGNSAPDKSGLPSDRFSAERTGGSVSTLTIQRTQQEDSAVYLCASSLQLSTYEQYFGPGTRLTVT.

This clonotype was seen only a few times. The chain carries TRBV6-1 and TRBJ1-2; 10 bases fit TRBD1. Trimming took 6 bases from V and 4 from J; bases not matched to a gene: 8. Germline loops: CDR1 MNHNS, CDR2 SASEGT. This CDR3 comprises 15 residues. The CDR3 spells CASSVYGTGVYGYTF. The CDR3 DNA is TGTGCCAGCAGCGTCTACGGGACAGGGGTCTATGGCTACACCTTC.

The chain joins TRBV7-9 to TRBJ1-2; 8 bases fit TRBD1. Germline CDR1 reads SEHNR; CDR2 reads FQNEAQ (reference sequence). CDR3 length: 13 residues. J gave up 8 bases and V 2 bases, and 4 bases lay outside the gene matches. For the CDR3, the DNA is TGTGCCAGCAGCTTACAGGGGGCGCACGGCTACACCTTC. This encodes CASSLQGAHGYTF.

This chain uses TRBV7-2 with TRBJ1-1, with no clear D. Germline lookup yields CDR1 SGHTA and CDR2 FQGNSA. V was cut by 1 base and J by 0 bases, with 9 bases left in between. The CDR3 runs 15 residues. Written as DNA, the CDR3 is TGTGCCAGCAGCTTAGGCAACAGATTGAACACTGAAGCTTTCTTT. Translation: CASSLGNRLNTEAFF.

The chain employs TRBV19 and TRBJ1-2; D might be TRBD1 (5 bases). Germline V gene data show CDR1 as LNHDA and CDR2 as SQIVND (reference sequence). The CDR3 has 13 residues. The germline V and J ends were trimmed by 6 bases and 8 bases, with 16 bases remaining between them. The CDR3 sequence is CASSSVGLRGYTF. The CDR3 DNA is TGTGCCAGTAGCAGTGTGGGACTAAGGGGCTACACCTTC.

J is TRBJ2-2 and V is TRBV7-6; D remains ambiguous. This CDR3 region has 12 residues. V shed 5 bases and J shed 6 bases, with 7 bases lying between them. Germline CDR1 is SGHVS and CDR2 is FNYEAQ. CDR3 sequence (DNA): TGTGCCAGCAGCGATTTACCCGGGGAGCTGTTTTTT. Translated: CASSDLPGELFF.

The rearrangement links TRBV7-9 to TRBJ1-1; a possible D gene is TRBD1 (6 bases). Germline CDR1 is SEHNR and CDR2 is FQNEAQ (reference sequence). This CDR3 region has 14 residues. V was cut by 6 bases and J by 1 base, with 12 bases left in between. In DNA, the CDR3 is TGTGCCAGCAGGGGGGGGGCCGGGAACACTGAAGCTTTCTTT. Amino acids: CASRGGAGNTEAFF.

This chain uses TRBV6-2 or TRBV6-3 with TRBJ1-1; D remains unclear. V was trimmed by 3 bases and J by 5 bases, leaving 7 bases between them. The CDR3 extends over 12 amino acids. Germline-derived CDR1 and CDR2 are MNHEY and SVGEGT. The CDR3 sequence is CASSYTGTEAFF. As DNA, the CDR3 is TGTGCCAGCAGTTATACGGGGACTGAAGCTTTCTTT.

V usage is TRBV27 and J usage is TRBJ1-2; D possibly corresponds to TRBD1 (5 bases). CDR1 is MNHEY, CDR2 SMNVEV, per germline (reference sequence). The CDR3 sequence is 14 residues long. Trimming removed 2 bases from V and 3 bases from J, with 10 bases in between. CDR3 protein: CASSLRGVDYGYTF. In DNA, the CDR3 is TGTGCCAGCAGTTTACGAGGGGTTGACTATGGCTACACCTTC.

This clonotype appeared a single time. V gene TRBV20-1 combines with J gene TRBJ1-1; D possibly corresponds to TRBD1 (6 bases). The length of the CDR3 is 14 residues. Per the germline V gene, CDR1 is DFQATT and CDR2 is SNEGSKA (reference sequence). V was trimmed by 5 bases and J by 0 bases, leaving 13 bases between them. The CDR3 DNA reads as TGCAGTGCTTTCCCCGGACAGCTGAACACTGAAGCTTTCTTT. Residues: CSAFPGQLNTEAFF.

The rearrangement joins TRBV15 to TRBJ1-5; 10 bases align to TRBD1. The CDR3 sequence is 21 residues long. Germline V CDR1 and CDR2: LNHNV, YYDKDF (reference sequence). The V and J ends lost 0 bases and 2 bases, in that order; junction bases with no gene match: 16. The CDR3 DNA reads as TGTGCCACCAGCAGAGATCTGCGGGGACAGGGGTCTGGGGATCGCAATCAGCCCCAGCATTTT. Translating it yields CATSRDLRGQGSGDRNQPQHF. Based on the CDR3 plus reference TRBV15 and TRBJ1-5, the full variable domain is DAMVIQNPRYQVTQFGKPVTLSCSQTLNHNVMYWYQQKSSQAPKLLFHYYDKDFNNEADTPDNFQSRRPNTSFCFLDIRSPGLGDTAMYLCATSRDLRGQGSGDRNQPQHFGDGTRLSIL.

V gene TRBV7-2 combines with J gene TRBJ1-4; 7 bases align to TRBD1. The J segment lost 0 bases and the V segment lost 5 bases, leaving 15 bases of the junction unmatched. The CDR3 contains 19 residues. The V gene's germline CDR1 is SGHTA and CDR2 FQGNSA. CDR3 sequence reads: CASSPKEQGYPSTNEKLFF. CDR3 bases: TGTGCCAGCAGCCCTAAGGAACAGGGGTATCCCTCAACTAATGAAAAACTGTTTTTT. Full variable domain (rest looked up from reference TRBV7-2 and TRBJ1-4): GAGVSQSPSNKVTEKGKDVELRCDPISGHTALYWYRQSLGQGLEFLIYFQGNSAPDKSGLPSDRFSAERTGGSVSTLTIQRTQQEDSAVYLCASSPKEQGYPSTNEKLFFGSGTQLSVL.

This chain uses TRBV7-9 with TRBJ1-5; D is possibly TRBD1 (6 bases). CDR3 length: 15 amino acids. Trimming cost V 5 bases and J 7 bases, with 18 bases left between them. Germline CDR1 reads SEHNR; CDR2 reads FQNEAQ (reference sequence). CDR3 sequence reads: CASSPGGTPSQPQHF. CDR3 sequence (DNA): TGTGCCAGCAGCCCCGGAGGGACACCCAGCCAGCCCCAGCATTTT. Complete variable domain (other parts from reference TRBV7-9 and TRBJ1-5): DTGVSQNPRHKITKRGQNVTFRCDPISEHNRLYWYRQTLGQGPEFLTYFQNEAQLEKSRLLSDRFSAERPKGSFSTLEIQRTEQGDSAMYLCASSPGGTPSQPQHFGDGTRLSIL.

The V and J genes are TRBV18 and TRBJ1-1; no definite D call. V gave up 2 bases and J gave up 6 bases, with 10 bases separating them. The length of the CDR3 is 13 residues. Germline loops: CDR1 KGHSH, CDR2 LQKENI. The CDR3, as DNA: TGTGCCAGCTCACCAAGGTCAGTAGCTGAAGCTTTCTTT. It specifies CASSPRSVAEAFF.

The CDR3 DNA reads TGTGCCAGCAGTTACCGGAACACTGAAGCTTTCTTT. This translates into CASSYRNTEAFF. J is TRBJ1-1 and V is TRBV6-2 or TRBV6-3; no clear D gene. CDR1 and CDR2 (germline): MNHEY, SVGEGT. The germline V and J ends were trimmed by 2 bases and 1 base, with 2 bases remaining between them. The CDR3 is made up of 12 amino acids.

The V call is TRBV6-2 or TRBV6-3, the J call TRBJ1-5; the D gene is possibly TRBD1 (5 bases). The CDR3 runs 16 residues. V was shortened by 6 bases and J by 0 bases, with 15 bases between the two germline ends. Germline CDR1 is MNHEY and CDR2 is SVGEGT. The CDR3 DNA reads TGTGCCAGCAGGCCGGGACGGCTATATAGCAATCAGCCCCAGCATTTT. It is translated as CASRPGRLYSNQPQHF.

This chain uses TRBV27 with TRBJ1-2, with D possibly being TRBD1 (5 bases). V was shortened by 1 base and J by 7 bases, with 25 bases between the two germline ends. The CDR3 is 18 amino acids. Germline values: CDR1 MNHEY, CDR2 SMNVEV (reference sequence). The CDR3 loop is CASSLLRKGFDSGGGYTF. The CDR3 nucleotides read TGTGCCAGCAGTTTATTACGTAAGGGTTTTGACTCCGGGGGTGGCTACACCTTC.